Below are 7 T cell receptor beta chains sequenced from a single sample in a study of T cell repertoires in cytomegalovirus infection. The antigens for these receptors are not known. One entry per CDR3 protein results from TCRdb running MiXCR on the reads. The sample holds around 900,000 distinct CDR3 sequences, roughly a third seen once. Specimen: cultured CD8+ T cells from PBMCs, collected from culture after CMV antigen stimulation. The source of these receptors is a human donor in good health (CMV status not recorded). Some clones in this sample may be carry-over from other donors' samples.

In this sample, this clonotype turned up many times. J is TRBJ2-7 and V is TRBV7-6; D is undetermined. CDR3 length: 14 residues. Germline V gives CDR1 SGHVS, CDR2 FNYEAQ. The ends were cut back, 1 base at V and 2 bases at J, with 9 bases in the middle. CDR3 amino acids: CASSLESNAYEQYF. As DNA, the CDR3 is TGTGCCAGCAGCTTAGAGTCAAACGCCTACGAGCAGTACTTC.

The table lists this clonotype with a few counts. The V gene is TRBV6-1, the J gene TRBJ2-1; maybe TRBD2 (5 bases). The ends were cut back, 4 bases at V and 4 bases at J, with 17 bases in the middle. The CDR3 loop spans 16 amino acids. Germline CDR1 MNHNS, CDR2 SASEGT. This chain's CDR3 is CASSGPGYNLYNEQFF. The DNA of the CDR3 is TGTGCCAGCAGTGGTCCGGGGTATAACCTATACAATGAGCAGTTCTTC.

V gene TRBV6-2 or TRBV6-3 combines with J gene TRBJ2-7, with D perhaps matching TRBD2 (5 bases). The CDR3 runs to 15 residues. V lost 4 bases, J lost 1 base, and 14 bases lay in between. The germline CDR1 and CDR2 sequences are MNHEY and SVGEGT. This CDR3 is CASSFDRGESYEQYV. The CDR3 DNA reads TGTGCCAGCAGTTTCGACCGGGGAGAATCCTACGAGCAGTACGTC.

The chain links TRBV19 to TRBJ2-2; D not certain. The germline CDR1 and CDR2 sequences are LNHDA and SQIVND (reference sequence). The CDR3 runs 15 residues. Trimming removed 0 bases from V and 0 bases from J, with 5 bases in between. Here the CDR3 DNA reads TGTGCCAGTAGTATAGAAGTTCCGAACACCGGGGAGCTGTTTTTT. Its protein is CASSIEVPNTGELFF.

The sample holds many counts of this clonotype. CDR3 DNA: TGCGCCAGCAGCCAAGATTGGGCTAGCGGGGGCCACTCCACACAGTTCTTC. It is translated as CASSQDWASGGHSTQFF. The V and J genes are TRBV4-1 and TRBJ2-1; 10 positions agree with TRBD2. J gave up 13 bases and V 0 bases, and 15 bases lay outside the gene matches. This CDR3 region has 17 residues. In germline, CDR1 is MGHRA, CDR2 YSYEKL.

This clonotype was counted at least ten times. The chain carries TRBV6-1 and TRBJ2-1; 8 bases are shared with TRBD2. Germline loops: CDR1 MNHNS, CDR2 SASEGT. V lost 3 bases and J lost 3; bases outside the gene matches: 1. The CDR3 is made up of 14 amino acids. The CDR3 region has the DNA TGTGCCAGCAGTGATCGGGGGGGCTACAATGAGCAGTTCTTC. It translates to CASSDRGGYNEQFF.

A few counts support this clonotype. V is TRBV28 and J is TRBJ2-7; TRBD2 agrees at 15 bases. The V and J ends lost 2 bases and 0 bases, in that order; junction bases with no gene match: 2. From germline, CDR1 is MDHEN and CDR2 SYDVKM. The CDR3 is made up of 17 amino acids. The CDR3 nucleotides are TGTGCCAGCAGTTTAGGACTAGCGGGGGGGAGCTCCTACGAGCAGTACGTC. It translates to CASSLGLAGGSSYEQYV.